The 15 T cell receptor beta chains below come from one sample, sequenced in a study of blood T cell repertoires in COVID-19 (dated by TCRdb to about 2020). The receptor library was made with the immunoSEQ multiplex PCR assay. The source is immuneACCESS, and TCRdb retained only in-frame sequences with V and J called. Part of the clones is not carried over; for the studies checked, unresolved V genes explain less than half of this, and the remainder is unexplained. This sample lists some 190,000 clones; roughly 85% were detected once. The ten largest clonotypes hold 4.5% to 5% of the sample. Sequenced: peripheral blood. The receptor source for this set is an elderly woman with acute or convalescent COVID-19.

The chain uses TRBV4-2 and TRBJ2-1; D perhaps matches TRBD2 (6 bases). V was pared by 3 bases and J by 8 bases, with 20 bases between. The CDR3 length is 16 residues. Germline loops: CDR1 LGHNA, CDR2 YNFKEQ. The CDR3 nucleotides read TGTGCCAGCAGCCATCCCACAGGAGGGCCGGGGGATGAGCAGTTCTTC. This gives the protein CASSHPTGGPGDEQFF.

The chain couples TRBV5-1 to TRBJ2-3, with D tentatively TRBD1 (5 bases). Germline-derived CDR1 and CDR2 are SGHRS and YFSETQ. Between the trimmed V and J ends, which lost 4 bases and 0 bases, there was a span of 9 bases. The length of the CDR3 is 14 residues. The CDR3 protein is CASSPDRSTDTQYF. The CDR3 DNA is TGCGCCAGCAGCCCCGACAGAAGCACAGATACGCAGTATTTT.

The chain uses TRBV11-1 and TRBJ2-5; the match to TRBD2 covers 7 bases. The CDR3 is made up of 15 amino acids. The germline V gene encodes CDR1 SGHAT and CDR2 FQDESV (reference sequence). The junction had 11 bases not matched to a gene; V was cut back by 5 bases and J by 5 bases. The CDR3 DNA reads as TGTGCCAGCAGCCCAACGGGAGGCCTGGCGGAGACCCAGTACTTC. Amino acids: CASSPTGGLAETQYF.

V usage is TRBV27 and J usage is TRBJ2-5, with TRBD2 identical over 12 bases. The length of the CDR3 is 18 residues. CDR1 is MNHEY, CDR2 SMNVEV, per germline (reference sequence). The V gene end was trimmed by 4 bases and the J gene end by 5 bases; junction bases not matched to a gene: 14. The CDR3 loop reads CASSSGTLFLAGGETQYF. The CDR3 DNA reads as TGTGCCAGCAGTTCCGGGACCTTATTTCTAGCGGGAGGGGAGACCCAGTACTTC.

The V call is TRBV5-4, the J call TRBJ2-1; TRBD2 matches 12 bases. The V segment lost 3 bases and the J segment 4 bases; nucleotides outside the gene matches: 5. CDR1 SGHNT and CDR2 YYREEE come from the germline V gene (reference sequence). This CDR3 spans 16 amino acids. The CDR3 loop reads CASSYGLAGTYNEQFF. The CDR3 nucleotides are TGTGCCAGCAGCTACGGACTAGCGGGAACTTACAATGAGCAGTTCTTC.

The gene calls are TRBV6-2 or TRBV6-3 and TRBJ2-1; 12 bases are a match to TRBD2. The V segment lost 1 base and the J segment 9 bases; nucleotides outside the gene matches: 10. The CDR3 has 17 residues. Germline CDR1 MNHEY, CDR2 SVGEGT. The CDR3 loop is CASSYWASGRAGLEQFF. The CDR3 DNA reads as TGTGCCAGCAGTTACTGGGCTAGCGGGAGGGCCGGGCTTGAGCAGTTCTTC.

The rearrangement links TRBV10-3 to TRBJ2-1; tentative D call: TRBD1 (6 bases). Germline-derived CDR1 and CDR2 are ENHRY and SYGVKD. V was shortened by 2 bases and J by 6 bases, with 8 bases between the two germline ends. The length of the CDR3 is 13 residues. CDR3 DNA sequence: TGTGCCATCAGTGAGCCAGGGGCCAATGAGCAGTTCTTC. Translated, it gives CAISEPGANEQFF.

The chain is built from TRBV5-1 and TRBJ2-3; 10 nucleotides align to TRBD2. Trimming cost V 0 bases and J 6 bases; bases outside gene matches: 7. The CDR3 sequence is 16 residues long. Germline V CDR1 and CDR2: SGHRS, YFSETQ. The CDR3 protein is CASSLALSSGSDTQYF. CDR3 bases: TGCGCCAGCAGCTTGGCCCTTTCTAGCGGGAGTGATACGCAGTATTTT. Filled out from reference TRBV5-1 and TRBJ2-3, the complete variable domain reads KAGVTQTPRYLIKTRGQQVTLSCSPISGHRSVSWYQQTPGQGLQFLFEYFSETQRNKGNFPGRFSGRQFSNSRSEMNVSTLELGDSALYLCASSLALSSGSDTQYFGPGTRLTVL.

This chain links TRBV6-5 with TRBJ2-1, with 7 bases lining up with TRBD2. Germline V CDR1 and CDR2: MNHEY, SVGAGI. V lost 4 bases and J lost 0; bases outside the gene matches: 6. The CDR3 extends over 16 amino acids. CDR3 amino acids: CASSSAGGSSYNEQFF. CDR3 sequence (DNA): TGTGCCAGCAGTTCCGCGGGCGGGAGCTCCTACAATGAGCAGTTCTTC.

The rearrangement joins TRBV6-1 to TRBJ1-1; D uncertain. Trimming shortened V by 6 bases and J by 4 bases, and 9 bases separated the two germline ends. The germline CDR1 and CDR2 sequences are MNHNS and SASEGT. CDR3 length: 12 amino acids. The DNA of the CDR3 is TGTGCCAGCAGGGAAATTAGCACTGAAGCTTTCTTT. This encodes CASREISTEAFF.

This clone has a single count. This CDR3 is CASSLSSSFSYNEQFF. The CDR3 DNA is TGTGCCAGCAGCTTATCGAGTTCTTTCTCGTACAATGAGCAGTTCTTC. The rearrangement links TRBV7-3 to TRBJ2-1; D remains ambiguous. This CDR3 has 16 residues. CDR1 and CDR2 from the germline V gene are SGHTA and FQGTGA. Trimming cost V 2 bases and J 4 bases, with 15 bases left between them.

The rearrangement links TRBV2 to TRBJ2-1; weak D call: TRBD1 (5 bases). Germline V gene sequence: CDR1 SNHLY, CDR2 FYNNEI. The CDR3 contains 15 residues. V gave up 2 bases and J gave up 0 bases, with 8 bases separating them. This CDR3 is CASSERGGSYNEQFF. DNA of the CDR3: TGTGCCAGCAGTGAAAGGGGCGGCTCCTACAATGAGCAGTTCTTC.

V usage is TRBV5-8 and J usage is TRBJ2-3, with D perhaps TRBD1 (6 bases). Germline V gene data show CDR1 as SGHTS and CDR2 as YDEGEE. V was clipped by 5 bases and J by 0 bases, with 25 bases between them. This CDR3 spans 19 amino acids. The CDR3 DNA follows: TGTGCCAGCAGTAGACCCTACGGGACACTCGATACTAGCACAGATACGCAGTATTTT. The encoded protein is CASSRPYGTLDTSTDTQYF.

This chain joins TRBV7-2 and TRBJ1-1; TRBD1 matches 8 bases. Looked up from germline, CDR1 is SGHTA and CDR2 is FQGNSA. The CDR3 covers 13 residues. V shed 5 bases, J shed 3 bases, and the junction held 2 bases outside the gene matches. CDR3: CASSATGDTEAFF. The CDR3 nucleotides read TGTGCCAGCAGCGCGACAGGGGACACTGAAGCTTTCTTT.

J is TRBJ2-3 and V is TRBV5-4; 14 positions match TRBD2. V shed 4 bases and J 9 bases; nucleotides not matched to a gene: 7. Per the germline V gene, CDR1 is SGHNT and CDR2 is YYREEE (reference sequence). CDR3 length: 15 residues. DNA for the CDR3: TGTGCCAGCAGCCTCCCGGGACTAGCGGGAGAAACGCAGTATTTT. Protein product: CASSLPGLAGETQYF.